Following are 13 T cell receptor beta chains from one sample sequenced in a study of T cells after somatic rescue of genetic block. The repertoire was sequenced with immunoSEQ multiplex PCR; TCRdb's copy has only in-frame clones and lacks some. Among roughly 67,000 clones listed, about 90% were seen once. The sample comprised peripheral blood mononuclear cells (PBMCs). All receptors come from a man aged 40-49 years.

This sequence joins TRBV11-3 and TRBJ2-1; 9 positions agree with TRBD2. Germline CDR1 reads SGHNT; CDR2 reads YENEEA. V shed 8 bases and J 1 base; nucleotides not matched to a gene: 6. The CDR3 is 15 amino acids. The CDR3 coding sequence is TGTGCCAGCGCGGGGGGGGCCGGTTCCTACAATGAGCAGTTCTTC. Amino acids: CASAGGAGSYNEQFF.

This chain uses TRBV19 with TRBJ2-2; the D is unclear. CDR1 and CDR2 from the germline V gene are LNHDA and SQIVND (reference sequence). The V gene lost 6 bases and the J gene lost 2 bases, with 7 bases spanning the gap. CDR3 length equals 13 residues. This chain's CDR3 is CASSGPNTGELFF. In DNA, the CDR3 is TGTGCCAGTAGCGGACCCAACACCGGGGAGCTGTTTTTT.

The genes are TRBV4-2 and TRBJ2-3; D gene ambiguous. The CDR3 length is 12 residues. Germline CDR1 is LGHNA and CDR2 is YNFKEQ. Deletions cut 5 bases from V and 6 bases from J, with 9 bases between. The CDR3 is CASSWGVDTQYF. CDR3 in DNA: TGTGCCAGCAGCTGGGGTGTGGATACGCAGTATTTT.

The rearrangement joins TRBV5-1 to TRBJ2-1; 8 nucleotides align to TRBD1. The length of the CDR3 is 12 residues. V lost 5 bases, J lost 8 bases, and 3 bases stayed unmatched. Germline values: CDR1 SGHRS, CDR2 YFSETQ. Written as DNA, the CDR3 is TGCGCCAGCAGAAAGACAGGGGATGAGCAGTTCTTC. Translation: CASRKTGDEQFF.

This clone was detected once. The chain carries TRBV7-9 and TRBJ1-1, with 9 nucleotides matching TRBD1. This CDR3 region has 15 residues. Germline V CDR1 and CDR2: SEHNR, FQNEAQ (reference sequence). Unmatched junction bases numbered 10, after V lost 6 bases and J lost 5 bases. The CDR3, as DNA: TGTGCCAGCAGGATTTCGGACAGGGGAAGGACTGAAGCTTTCTTT. Translating gives CASRISDRGRTEAFF.

This chain uses TRBV19 with TRBJ1-1; no clear D. The CDR3 sequence is 15 residues long. CDR1 and CDR2 from the germline V gene are LNHDA and SQIVND (reference sequence). The V and J ends lost 3 bases and 7 bases respectively, with 18 bases between them. In DNA, the CDR3 is TGTGCCAGTAGTATTTATCTCCATCCCGAGGGTGAAGCTTTCTTT. Its protein product is CASSIYLHPEGEAFF.

The V and J genes are TRBV7-2 and TRBJ2-7; tentative D call: TRBD2 (5 bases). The germline V gene encodes CDR1 SGHTA and CDR2 FQGNSA. Deletions cut 3 bases from V and 0 bases from J, with 12 bases between. The CDR3 runs to 15 residues. The CDR3 bases are TGTGCCAGCAGCTTTTACCGGGGAAGCTCCTACGAGCAGTACTTC. Translating it yields CASSFYRGSSYEQYF.

The chain employs TRBV10-2 and TRBJ2-1; 11 bases agree with TRBD2. Germline CDR1 WSHSY, CDR2 SAAADI. The V segment lost 5 bases and the J segment 8 bases; nucleotides outside the gene matches: 8. The CDR3 contains 15 residues. In DNA, the CDR3 is TGCGCCAGCAGTAAGACTAGCGGGACTTCCCATGAGCAGTTCTTC. It specifies CASSKTSGTSHEQFF.

The rearrangement joins TRBV7-6 to TRBJ1-5; maybe TRBD1 (5 bases). This CDR3 contains 16 residues. The germline V gene encodes CDR1 SGHVS and CDR2 FNYEAQ. V was cut by 1 base and J by 0 bases, with 10 bases left in between. CDR3 protein: CASSLGVGGSNQPQHF. In DNA form, the CDR3 reads TGTGCCAGCAGCTTAGGGGTGGGGGGTAGCAATCAGCCCCAGCATTTT.

This chain links TRBV6-1 with TRBJ2-1, with D possibly being TRBD1 (5 bases). The CDR3 covers 15 residues. V lost 5 bases, J lost 5 bases, and 16 bases lay in between. Per the germline V gene, CDR1 is MNHNS and CDR2 is SASEGT. The CDR3 loop reads CASSPPTRANNEQFF. CDR3 nucleotide sequence: TGTGCCAGCAGTCCTCCCACCAGGGCTAACAATGAGCAGTTCTTC.

This clone was picked up one time. The V call is TRBV7-8, the J call TRBJ2-4, with a weak D call TRBD2 (5 bases). Germline CDR1 and CDR2: SGHVS and FQNEAQ. Between the trimmed V and J ends, which lost 0 bases and 10 bases, there was a span of 16 bases. The CDR3 has 15 residues. The DNA for the CDR3 is TGTGCCAGCAGCTTAGCGAGGGCCGGGAAAGGGATTCAGTACTTC. It specifies CASSLARAGKGIQYF.

This clone has only a few counts. Here the CDR3 DNA reads TGCGCCAGCAGCCGAGGAGGGGCGAGCTATGGCTACACCTTC. Translation: CASSRGGASYGYTF. The rearrangement links TRBV4-1 to TRBJ1-2; TRBD1 might be the D (5 bases). Per the germline V gene, CDR1 is MGHRA and CDR2 is YSYEKL. This CDR3 has 14 residues. V shed 4 bases and J shed 4 bases, with 13 bases lying between them.

The rearrangement links TRBV4-2 to TRBJ2-5; 8 bases align to TRBD2. The CDR3 is 16 residues long. The germline CDR1 and CDR2 sequences are LGHNA and YNFKEQ. The J segment lost 4 bases and the V segment lost 0 bases, leaving 7 bases of the junction unmatched. In DNA, the CDR3 is TGTGCCAGCAGCCAAGACGGCGCGGGGGGTTTAGAGACCCAGTACTTC. Protein sequence: CASSQDGAGGLETQYF.